This T cell receptor (beta chain) derives from a study of beta chain features in type 1 diabetes. Every donor had blood drawn once into heparin, around 120 mL on average. The length of the CDR3 is 15 residues. V was shortened by 2 bases and J by 0 bases, with 7 bases between the two germline ends. The germline gives CDR1 MNHEY, CDR2 SVGAGI. Sequenced material consisted of expressed TCRB transcripts (all of the isolated RNA was reverse transcribed). Some clones are missing from TCRdb's copy, which holds only in-frame ones; the method was immunoSEQ multiplex PCR. The repertoire holds under 950,000 clones, with about 17% as singletons. About this clone: This specimen includes other DNA sequences encoding the same CDR3.

The rearrangement uses TRBV6-5 and TRBJ2-2, with D possibly matching TRBD2 (6 bases). This sequence originates from a woman younger than 30 in good health. Sequencing input: naive CD4+ T cells from blood. DNA for the CDR3: TGTGCCAGCAGTTACGGGACTTCGAACACCGGGGAGCTGTTTTTT. Its translation: CASSYGTSNTGELFF.